The 25 T cell receptor beta chains presented below share a single source sample, sequenced in a study of blood T cells in healthy people across ages. The use of a sample-barcoded 5' primer and a J-beta primer mix characterized a second PCR of about 7 to 12 cycles. Each CDR3 protein is one row after TCRdb ran MiXCR on the 5' RACE reads. The sample yields over 600,000 distinct CDR3 sequences, approximately 60% seen once. Sequenced material: blood. The source of these receptors is a man aged 40-50 years in good health.

The chain carries TRBV6-2 or TRBV6-3 and TRBJ2-3; weak D call: TRBD2 (5 bases). Germline V gene data show CDR1 as MNHEY and CDR2 as SVGEGT. The V end lost 0 bases, the J end lost 0 bases, and 10 bases lay between the germline ends. The CDR3 sequence is 16 residues long. The CDR3 loop is CASSYSTRTSTDTQYF. Written as DNA, the CDR3 is TGTGCCAGCAGTTACTCGACGCGGACTAGCACAGATACGCAGTATTTT.

The rearrangement joins TRBV3-1 to TRBJ2-7; D tentatively fits TRBD1 or TRBD2 (5 bases each). This CDR3 region has 12 residues. The germline gives CDR1 LGHDT, CDR2 YNNKEL (reference sequence). V lost 4 bases to trimming and J lost 7 bases, with 11 bases between them. The CDR3 protein is CASSRDGGEQYF. CDR3 nucleotide sequence: TGTGCCAGCAGCCGGGACGGAGGTGAGCAGTACTTC.

CDR3 amino acids: CASSWGPSNQPQHF. CDR3 in DNA: TGCGCCAGCAGCTGGGGACCGAGCAATCAGCCCCAGCATTTT. The genes are TRBV5-1 and TRBJ1-5; D possibly corresponds to TRBD1 (5 bases). Trimming took 3 bases from V and 1 from J, leaving 8 bases between them. Germline lookup yields CDR1 SGHRS and CDR2 YFSETQ. This CDR3 spans 14 amino acids.

The chain joins TRBV4-1 to TRBJ2-4; 7 bases are a match to TRBD1. Per the germline V gene, CDR1 is MGHRA and CDR2 is YSYEKL. The V gene end was trimmed by 0 bases and the J gene end by 13 bases; junction bases not matched to a gene: 12. The CDR3 is 15 amino acids. The CDR3 spells CASSQDWTNTGEQYF. CDR3 in DNA: TGCGCCAGCAGCCAAGATTGGACGAATACAGGGGAGCAGTACTTC.

This clonotype was recorded a few times. The chain links TRBV15 to TRBJ2-7, with a tentative D call TRBD2 (5 bases). Germline V gene sequence: CDR1 LNHNV, CDR2 YYDKDF (reference sequence). The CDR3 sequence is 15 residues long. Trimming cost V 1 base and J 2 bases, with 12 bases left between them. The CDR3 protein is CATSRGSSGTYEQYF. The CDR3 DNA reads as TGTGCCACCAGCAGAGGCTCTTCGGGGACCTACGAGCAGTACTTC.

V usage is TRBV10-3 and J usage is TRBJ2-1; TRBD2 agrees at 10 bases. This CDR3 contains 15 residues. V shed 3 bases and J 4 bases; nucleotides not matched to a gene: 3. From germline, CDR1 is ENHRY and CDR2 SYGVKD. The CDR3 DNA follows: TGTGCCATCAGTGAACTAGCGGGACCGTACAATGAGCAGTTCTTC. Protein sequence: CAISELAGPYNEQFF.

The CDR3 region has the DNA TGTGCCAGCAAGGTCGTCAGGGTCGATGAGCGGTACTTC. This codes for CASKVVRVDERYF. V usage is TRBV2 and J usage is TRBJ2-5; perhaps TRBD1 as D (5 bases). V gave up 7 bases and J gave up 13 bases, with 22 bases separating them. The CDR3 loop spans 13 amino acids. Per germline, CDR1 SNHLY and CDR2 FYNNEI.

The chain links TRBV24-1 to TRBJ2-2; 8 bases map to TRBD1. V lost 4 bases to trimming and J lost 0 bases; unmatched junction nucleotides: 6. Looked up from germline, CDR1 is KGHDR and CDR2 is SFDVKD. This CDR3 spans 17 amino acids. In nucleotides, the CDR3 is TGTGCCACCAGTGAATACGGACAGGGATCGAACACCGGGGAGCTGTTTTTT. Protein sequence: CATSEYGQGSNTGELFF.

The chain links TRBV6-5 to TRBJ2-3; 7 nucleotides agree with TRBD1. With V trimmed by 6 bases and J by 0 bases, 9 bases remained unmatched. This CDR3 comprises 16 residues. In germline, CDR1 is MNHEY, CDR2 SVGAGI. The CDR3 bases are TGTGCCAGCAGACGACAGGGCCCTACTAGCACAGATACGCAGTATTTT. Protein product: CASRRQGPTSTDTQYF.

With respect to this clonotype: An end of the junction does not agree with germline; a read error may underlie this. The chain recombines TRBV6-1 with TRBJ2-7; D possibly uses TRBD1 or TRBD2 (5 bases each). The CDR3 extends over 13 amino acids. Germline CDR1 reads MNHNS; CDR2 reads SASEGT. CDR3 nucleotide sequence: TGCGCCTCGGGACGGGGTAATCCCTACGAGCAGTACTTC. This encodes CASGRGNPYEQYF.

This clonotype turned up a few times. The chain carries TRBV7-2 and TRBJ2-1, with D perhaps TRBD2 (6 bases). The CDR3 spans 14 residues. The V gene lost 5 bases and the J gene lost 6 bases, with 14 bases spanning the gap. Germline CDR1 reads SGHTA; CDR2 reads FQGNSA. For the CDR3, the DNA is TGTGCCAGCAGCGTACGACTAGGTGGCAATGAGCAGTTCTTC. Translated, it gives CASSVRLGGNEQFF.

This clonotype is a singleton in its sample. The chain joins TRBV27 to TRBJ2-4, with TRBD2 matching 8 bases. Gene TRBJ2-7 matches the end of the DNA better, so the J call may be wrong. The CDR3 runs 14 residues. The germline CDR1 and CDR2 sequences are MNHEY and SMNVEV (reference sequence). The CDR3 is CASSPSGSYYEQYF. The CDR3 region has the DNA TGTGCCAGCAGTCCCAGCGGGAGTTATTACGAGCAGTACTTC.

In this sample, this clonotype turned up a few times. The chain has TRBV29-1 and TRBJ2-4; 9 bases are shared with TRBD1. The DNA end lines up better with TRBJ2-7; the J call may be wrong. Germline V gene sequence: CDR1 SQVTM, CDR2 ANQGSEA. The length of the CDR3 is 14 residues. The CDR3 DNA reads as TGCAGCGCTCTAGGGGGGACAGGGCCCTACGAGCAGTACTTC. Encoded protein: CSALGGTGPYEQYF.

This rearrangement joins TRBV7-9 to TRBJ2-4; D is undetermined. Matching the DNA end better, TRBJ2-7 makes the J call doubtful. The CDR3 has 15 amino acids. Germline CDR1 is SEHNR and CDR2 is FQNEAQ (reference sequence). As DNA, the CDR3 is TGTGCCAGCAGCCTTGTATCCGGCCGGGTCTACGAGCAGTACTTC. Translation: CASSLVSGRVYEQYF.

This clonotype occurred a few times. The chain has TRBV3-1 and TRBJ1-1; D uncertain. The V gene lost 3 bases and the J gene lost 5 bases, with 13 bases spanning the gap. The CDR3 sequence is 14 residues long. Germline lookup yields CDR1 LGHDT and CDR2 YNNKEL (reference sequence). CDR3 residues: CASSQDTKWTEAFF. CDR3 nucleotides: TGTGCCAGCAGCCAGGATACTAAGTGGACTGAAGCTTTCTTT. The variable domain in full, completed from reference TRBV3-1 and TRBJ1-1, reads DTAVSQTPKYLVTQMGNDKSIKCEQNLGHDTMYWYKQDSKKFLKIMFSYNNKELIINETVPNRFSPKSPDKAHLNLHINSLELGDSAVYFCASSQDTKWTEAFFGQGTRLTVV.

This clonotype was seen only a few times. DNA of the CDR3: TGCGCCAGCAGCCAACCCCTTGGAGTGAAAAAACTGTTTTTT. Its protein is CASSQPLGVKKLFF. The chain couples TRBV4-3 to TRBJ1-4; D remains ambiguous. Germline CDR1 and CDR2: LGHNA and YSLEER. This CDR3 contains 14 residues. V was cut by 2 bases and J by 9 bases, with 13 bases left in between.

V gene TRBV21-1 combines with J gene TRBJ2-1; the table's TRBD2 call for D was not verified on the DNA. TRBV21-1 is marked as a pseudogene. There are 16 residues in the CDR3. DNA for the CDR3: TGTGCCAGCAGCAAAGGTTTGGAGGGACTTACTAATGAGCAGTTCTTC. Translation: CASSKGLEGLTNEQFF.

This chain joins TRBV20-1 and TRBJ2-1; D call uncertain. The CDR3 extends over 13 amino acids. V was cut by 3 bases and J by 5 bases, with 11 bases left in between. Germline V gives CDR1 DFQATT, CDR2 SNEGSKA (reference sequence). The CDR3 DNA follows: TGCAGTGCTAGTCAGGCCTGGAACAATGAGCAGTTCTTC. This codes for CSASQAWNNEQFF.

The chain links TRBV20-1 to TRBJ2-7; D is tentatively TRBD1 or TRBD2 (6 bases each). Germline assignment: CDR1 DFQATT and CDR2 SNEGSKA (reference sequence). This CDR3 has 14 residues. With 5 bases removed from V and 2 bases from J, the gap between germline ends came to 16 bases. The CDR3 spells CSALVGGGTYEQYF. CDR3 DNA: TGCAGTGCTCTGGTCGGAGGGGGAACCTACGAGCAGTACTTC.

This clonotype was recorded a few times. The genes are TRBV25-1 and TRBJ2-1; D may be TRBD1 or TRBD2 (6 bases each). The CDR3 length is 13 residues. The V end lost 8 bases, the J end lost 8 bases, and 16 bases lay between the germline ends. Germline V gene data show CDR1 as MGHDK and CDR2 as SYGVNS. This chain's CDR3 is CASGRWGADEQFF. The CDR3 bases are TGTGCCAGCGGACGGTGGGGGGCCGATGAGCAGTTCTTC.

This clonotype was recorded a few times. The genes are TRBV27 and TRBJ2-3; D not certain. Germline loops: CDR1 MNHEY, CDR2 SMNVEV (reference sequence). This CDR3 contains 14 residues. Deletions cut 7 bases from V and 0 bases from J, with 11 bases between. In nucleotides, the CDR3 is TGTGCCAGCAATAACTACGAAAGCACAGATACGCAGTATTTT. Encoded protein: CASNNYESTDTQYF.

The CDR3, as DNA: TGCAGTGCTAGGACCTTACAGGGGTACGAGCAGTACTTC. Translating it yields CSARTLQGYEQYF. The chain combines TRBV20-1 with TRBJ2-7; 7 positions agree with TRBD1. V gave up 3 bases and J gave up 4 bases; unmatched junction bases: 6. CDR1 is DFQATT, CDR2 SNEGSKA, per germline (reference sequence). CDR3 length equals 13 residues.

This clonotype showed up just once. The chain has TRBV19 and TRBJ2-7; D possibly corresponds to TRBD1 (6 bases). The DNA end favors TRBJ2-4, so the J call may be wrong. The CDR3 extends over 16 amino acids. The germline V gene has CDR1 LNHDA and CDR2 SQIVND (reference sequence). CDR3 amino acids: CASSLTGPRRMAIQYF. The CDR3 region has the DNA TGTGCCAGTAGTCTCACAGGGCCCAGGCGGATGGCCATTCAGTACTTC.

The chain is built from TRBV4-2 and TRBJ2-3; D possibly corresponds to TRBD2 (6 bases). The CDR3 totals 17 residues. Trimming left V 2 bases short and J 4 bases short, with 19 bases between. CDR1 and CDR2 from the germline V gene are LGHNA and YNFKEQ. The DNA of the CDR3 is TGTGCCAGCAGCCAAAGGGCGGACTATAGCTCGTCAGATACGCAGTATTTT. Translated: CASSQRADYSSSDTQYF.

The gene calls are TRBV4-1 and TRBJ2-1; D possibly matches TRBD1 or TRBD2 (5 bases each). The end of the DNA aligns better with TRBJ2-7, so the J call may be wrong. The CDR3 is 17 residues long. Germline V gives CDR1 MGHRA, CDR2 YSYEKL. The CDR3 reads CASLVARDVYSYNEQYF. DNA for the CDR3: TGCGCCAGCCTGGTTGCTCGGGACGTTTACTCCTACAATGAGCAGTACTTC.